These 15 T cell receptor beta chains were sequenced from one sample in a study of T cells in Graves' hyperthyroidism and ophthalmopathy (dated 2019 in TCRdb). Library preparation was by multiplex PCR. TCRdb names Illumina HiSeq 2000 as the instrument used. The TCR beta CDR3 regions were amplified from RNA transcripts. The TCR CDR3 was subjected to a first round of RT-PCR using the HTBI primer set and the Qiagen OneStep RT-PCR kit. TCRdb took the public reads, trimmed them with fastp at Q25, ran MiXCR for clone calling and kept in-frame beta chains. Every entry covers one CDR3 protein and lists the most common genes and DNA from its rows. In this sample the table shows about 660,000 distinct CDR3 sequences, 45% of which occur a single time. The ten largest clones add up to under 8.5% of the sample. The sequencing input was peripheral blood or thyroid tissue (not recorded which). These receptors were taken from an adult man with Graves' disease, either hyperthyroidism or ophthalmopathy (not recorded which).

On this clonotype itself: The CDR3 end shows no conserved phenylalanine or tryptophan, and so a read error is likely. Because the CDR3's place on the DNA is in doubt, the DNA is left out and the CDR3 is given as listed by TCRdb. This chain joins TRBV20-1 and TRBJ1-2. With termini counted, the CDR3 has 8 amino acids. Per the germline V gene, CDR1 is DFQATT and CDR2 is SNEGSKA (reference sequence). CDR3 in amino acids: CSARGLVR.

This chain connects TRBV7-9 to TRBJ1-1; 11 bases align to TRBD1. V was pared by 8 bases and J by 1 base, with 6 bases of the junction left unmatched. Germline values: CDR1 SEHNR, CDR2 FQNEAQ (reference sequence). There are 15 residues in the CDR3. The CDR3 bases are TGTGCCAGCCGGGACAGGGGGGCCACGAACACTGAAGCTTTCTTT. This gives the protein CASRDRGATNTEAFF.

The chain is built from TRBV12-3 or TRBV12-4 and TRBJ1-1; tentative D call: TRBD1 (5 bases). CDR3 size: 16 residues. V was pared by 4 bases and J by 0 bases, with 15 bases between. CDR3 nucleotides: TGTGCCAGCAGTTCTGCCCGAGGGGTCATGAACACTGAAGCTTTCTTT. It codes for CASSSARGVMNTEAFF.

V is TRBV25-1 and J is TRBJ2-7, with a tentative D call TRBD1 (6 bases). CDR1 MGHDK and CDR2 SYGVNS come from the germline V gene. The CDR3 contains 14 residues. The germline V and J ends were trimmed by 1 base and 9 bases, with 16 bases remaining between them. CDR3 nucleotides: TGTGCCAGCAGTGAATGGGGGTACAGGGAATGGCAGTACTTC. It codes for CASSEWGYREWQYF.

The V gene is TRBV6-1, the J gene TRBJ1-1; TRBD1 aligns across 8 bases. Germline-derived CDR1 and CDR2 are MNHNS and SASEGT. The ends lost 3 bases at V and 1 base at J; junction bases unmatched: 7. This CDR3 has 16 residues. CDR3: CASSETPGQGNTEAFF. The CDR3 nucleotides are TGTGCCAGCAGTGAGACGCCCGGACAGGGGAACACTGAAGCTTTCTTT.

In the case of this clonotype: At one of its ends the junction is not consistent with the germline gene, which may arise from a read error. The V and J genes are TRBV24-1 and TRBJ1-2, with a tentative D call TRBD1 (6 bases). The CDR3 has 15 amino acids. Per the germline V gene, CDR1 is KGHDR and CDR2 is SFDVKD. Here the CDR3 reads CASSITPGTTYGYTF. DNA of the CDR3: TGTGCCAGCAGTATTACCCCCGGGACAACCTATGGCTACACCTTC.

This clonotype was seen only a few times. This chain connects TRBV7-9 to TRBJ2-5; 10 bases map to TRBD2. The CDR3 extends over 16 amino acids. CDR1 and CDR2 from the germline V gene are SEHNR and FQNEAQ (reference sequence). V lost 5 bases to trimming and J lost 5 bases; unmatched junction nucleotides: 11. The CDR3 sequence is CASSQGTSEVRETQYF. CDR3 nucleotides: TGTGCCAGCAGCCAAGGGACTAGCGAAGTCCGGGAGACCCAGTACTTC.

In the case of this clonotype: A single base separates this from a much larger clone, so it may be a read error. The chain links TRBV7-9 to TRBJ1-4, with 7 bases identical to TRBD1. The CDR3 contains 15 residues. J lost 4 bases, V lost 5 bases, and 7 bases had no gene match. Per the germline V gene, CDR1 is SEHNR and CDR2 is FQNEAQ (reference sequence). The CDR3 protein is CASSPQGQINEKLFF. CDR3 in DNA: TGTGCCAGCAGCCCCCAGGGACAGATTAATGAAAAACTGTTTTTT.

The V and J genes are TRBV7-6 and TRBJ2-7, with 10 bases lining up with TRBD1. V lost 4 bases to trimming and J lost 6 bases; unmatched junction nucleotides: 6. The CDR3 length is 14 residues. Germline V lookup: CDR1 SGHVS, CDR2 FNYEAQ. The CDR3: CASSYGTGASEQYF. CDR3 sequence (DNA): TGTGCCAGCAGCTACGGGACAGGGGCCTCCGAGCAGTACTTC.

Here the CDR3 DNA reads TGCAGTCCGCAGGGGGCCCGCGGCTACACCTTC. It codes for CSPQGARGYTF. The chain links TRBV29-1 to TRBJ1-2, with 8 bases that match TRBD1. This CDR3 has 11 residues. Germline V CDR1 and CDR2: SQVTM, ANQGSEA.

Many counts were recorded for this clonotype. This chain connects TRBV7-8 to TRBJ2-7; 9 bases agree with TRBD2. The germline gives CDR1 SGHVS, CDR2 FQNEAQ. J gave up 6 bases and V 1 base, and 7 bases lay outside the gene matches. This CDR3 has 15 amino acids. CDR3 residues: CASSLVAGGPAEQYF. In DNA form, the CDR3 reads TGTGCCAGCAGCTTAGTGGCGGGGGGGCCCGCCGAGCAGTACTTC.

This clonotype occurred many times. The chain employs TRBV9 and TRBJ1-3; no definite D call. The CDR3 covers 13 residues. V lost 0 bases to trimming and J lost 8 bases, with 9 bases between them. Looked up from germline, CDR1 is SGDLS and CDR2 is YYNGEE. CDR3 residues: CASSVAPGDTIYF. CDR3 DNA: TGTGCCAGCAGCGTAGCCCCGGGCGACACCATATATTTT. The full variable domain, in which reference TRBV9 and TRBJ1-3 provide the parts outside the CDR3, is DSGVTQTPKHLITATGQRVTLRCSPRSGDLSVYWYQQSLDQGLQFLIQYYNGEERAKGNILERFSAQQFPDLHSELNLSSLELGDSALYFCASSVAPGDTIYFGEGSWLTVV.

This clonotype was recorded only once. The V gene is TRBV10-3, the J gene TRBJ2-7; 9 nucleotides agree with TRBD2. The CDR3 length is 17 residues. Germline CDR1 and CDR2: ENHRY and SYGVKD. V shed 6 bases, J shed 0 bases, and the junction held 12 bases outside the gene matches. The CDR3 DNA reads as TGTGCCATCAGACCCTCGGGAGCGGGAGGTGGCTCCTACGAGCAGTACTTC. Its translation is CAIRPSGAGGGSYEQYF.

The V gene is TRBV10-3, the J gene TRBJ1-2; D call uncertain. The germline gives CDR1 ENHRY, CDR2 SYGVKD. The V end was cut by 5 bases, the J end by 3 bases, with 10 bases between. The CDR3 totals 13 residues. The CDR3 reads CAISYAGDYGYTF. The CDR3 nucleotides are TGTGCCATCAGTTATGCAGGCGACTATGGCTACACCTTC.

This clonotype was detected a few times. CDR3 in DNA: TGTGCCAGCAGTACGGGCGGCGGGTACGAGCAGTACTTC. Translated, it gives CASSTGGGYEQYF. This chain uses TRBV6-5 with TRBJ2-7, with TRBD2 as a possible D gene (5 bases). Looked up from germline, CDR1 is MNHEY and CDR2 is SVGAGI. The CDR3 is made up of 13 amino acids. The V end lost 5 bases, the J end lost 4 bases, and 12 bases lay between the germline ends.